The 17 T cell receptor beta chains reported below all come from one sample, sequenced in a study of blood T cell repertoires in COVID-19. Generated by immunoSEQ multiplex PCR, the TCRdb table keeps only in-frame clones and is missing some. The data contain 40,000 to 50,000 clones, roughly nine tenths of them singletons. Sequences were obtained from peripheral blood. The receptors originated from a man in his 70s with active COVID-19.

This chain uses TRBV5-1 with TRBJ2-7; TRBD1 agrees at 10 bases. This CDR3 has 15 residues. Germline V gene data show CDR1 as SGHRS and CDR2 as YFSETQ. J lost 2 bases, V lost 4 bases, and 6 bases had no gene match. The CDR3 DNA follows: TGCGCCAGCAGCCCGGGGGACAGGGGAGCCTACGAGCAGTACTTC. This encodes CASSPGDRGAYEQYF. Full variable domain (outside the CDR3, taken from reference TRBV5-1 and TRBJ2-7): KAGVTQTPRYLIKTRGQQVTLSCSPISGHRSVSWYQQTPGQGLQFLFEYFSETQRNKGNFPGRFSGRQFSNSRSEMNVSTLELGDSALYLCASSPGDRGAYEQYFGPGTRLTVT.

This chain links TRBV5-1 with TRBJ1-4, with a possible D match to TRBD1 (6 bases). This CDR3 spans 16 amino acids. The V end was cut by 4 bases, the J end by 3 bases, with 16 bases between. The V gene's germline CDR1 is SGHRS and CDR2 YFSETQ. CDR3 sequence reads: CASSEGQLVPNEKLFF. Here the CDR3 DNA reads TGCGCCAGCAGCGAAGGACAGCTAGTACCTAATGAAAAACTGTTTTTT.

The gene calls are TRBV7-9 and TRBJ2-1; a possible D gene is TRBD2 (6 bases). V was trimmed by 3 bases and J by 9 bases, leaving 15 bases between them. The V gene's germline CDR1 is SEHNR and CDR2 FQNEAQ (reference sequence). The CDR3 spans 14 residues. Here the CDR3 DNA reads TGTGCCAGCAGCTTGTTGGAGGGGCTCGGTGAGCAGTTCTTC. Translating gives CASSLLEGLGEQFF. The complete variable domain, with remaining parts taken from reference TRBV7-9 and TRBJ2-1, reads DTGVSQNPRHKITKRGQNVTFRCDPISEHNRLYWYRQTLGQGPEFLTYFQNEAQLEKSRLLSDRFSAERPKGSFSTLEIQRTEQGDSAMYLCASSLLEGLGEQFFGPGTRLTVL.

The CDR3, as DNA: TGTGCCTGGAGTGTACGAGGGGAGACCCAGTACTTC. Residues: CAWSVRGETQYF. The chain couples TRBV30 to TRBJ2-5; D is perhaps TRBD2 (5 bases). V dropped 0 bases and J dropped 5 bases, with 7 bases sitting between them. CDR1 and CDR2 (germline): GTSNPN, SVGIG (reference sequence). CDR3 length: 12 amino acids.

The gene calls are TRBV9 and TRBJ2-1; TRBD1 matches at 9 bases. CDR1 SGDLS and CDR2 YYNGEE come from the germline V gene. This CDR3 has 15 amino acids. V dropped 6 bases and J dropped 0; count of bases not matched to a gene: 4. The CDR3: CASTEGQGSYNEQFF. In nucleotides, the CDR3 is TGTGCCAGCACGGAGGGACAGGGCTCCTACAATGAGCAGTTCTTC.

The chain recombines TRBV4-1 with TRBJ1-4; D is undetermined. Per the germline V gene, CDR1 is MGHRA and CDR2 is YSYEKL. V lost 4 bases, J lost 3 bases, and 15 bases lay in between. The CDR3 extends over 16 amino acids. The CDR3 region has the DNA TGCGCCAGCAGCCCCAGAGGCCCGACGGCTAATGAAAAACTGTTTTTT. Translation gives CASSPRGPTANEKLFF.

V and J are TRBV4-2 and TRBJ2-7; 7 nucleotides line up with TRBD2. V was clipped by 0 bases and J by 3 bases; unmatched bases: 11. This CDR3 region has 17 residues. The germline V gene has CDR1 LGHNA and CDR2 YNFKEQ. The CDR3 loop is CASSQDWPGGSYYEQYF. The DNA of the CDR3 is TGTGCCAGCAGCCAAGACTGGCCGGGGGGAAGTTACTACGAGCAGTACTTC.

The count of this clone is one. This chain links TRBV12-3 or TRBV12-4 with TRBJ1-3; unclear D gene. Trimming stripped 8 bases from V and 2 bases from J, with 7 bases between. The CDR3 extends over 12 amino acids. As DNA, the CDR3 is TGTGCCAGCCGCGAGGCTGGAAACACCATATATTTT. It encodes CASREAGNTIYF.

The chain has TRBV5-1 and TRBJ1-5; possible D gene TRBD1, 6 bases. Germline V gives CDR1 SGHRS, CDR2 YFSETQ. Between the trimmed V and J ends, which lost 0 bases and 3 bases, there was a span of 10 bases. This CDR3 has 15 amino acids. CDR3 nucleotide sequence: TGCGCCAGCAGCTTGGGAGACAGGATCAATCAGCCCCAGCATTTT. It yields the protein CASSLGDRINQPQHF.

V gene TRBV27 combines with J gene TRBJ2-2; 7 nucleotides agree with TRBD1. The J segment lost 7 bases and the V segment lost 3 bases, leaving 8 bases of the junction unmatched. The CDR3 is made up of 15 amino acids. CDR1 and CDR2 from the germline V gene are MNHEY and SMNVEV (reference sequence). The CDR3 spells CASSFSDRVGGELFF. The CDR3 nucleotides read TGTGCCAGCAGTTTTAGTGACAGGGTCGGCGGGGAGCTGTTTTTT.

The genes are TRBV5-4 and TRBJ1-2, with TRBD1 as a possible D gene (5 bases). In germline, CDR1 is SGHNT, CDR2 YYREEE (reference sequence). The length of the CDR3 is 15 residues. The V end lost 2 bases, the J end lost 0 bases, and 11 bases lay between the germline ends. The CDR3 nucleotides are TGTGCCAGCAGCTTCTCGACAGAACCTAACTATGGCTACACCTTC. Residues: CASSFSTEPNYGYTF.

The V gene is TRBV4-1, the J gene TRBJ2-3; 11 bases are a match to TRBD2. V shed 4 bases, J shed 1 base, and the junction held 7 bases outside the gene matches. Germline assignment: CDR1 MGHRA and CDR2 YSYEKL. The CDR3 sequence is 17 residues long. CDR3 region: CASSRDLAGGRTDTQYF. CDR3 nucleotide sequence: TGCGCCAGCAGCCGCGACCTAGCGGGGGGACGCACAGATACGCAGTATTTT.

This chain uses TRBV5-4 with TRBJ2-3; a possible D gene is TRBD2 (6 bases). Trimming left V 1 base short and J 2 bases short, with 11 bases between. Germline assignment: CDR1 SGHNT and CDR2 YYREEE (reference sequence). This CDR3 has 15 residues. The CDR3 protein is CASSLPGLPTDTQYF. The CDR3 DNA follows: TGTGCCAGCAGCTTGCCGGGACTTCCCACAGATACGCAGTATTTT.

This clone was seen only a few times. The chain joins TRBV6-2 or TRBV6-3 to TRBJ2-7; the D is unclear. This CDR3 contains 14 residues. CDR1 and CDR2 (germline): MNHEY, SVGEGT. The V end was cut by 5 bases, the J end by 4 bases, with 15 bases between. The CDR3 sequence: CASSPTVVGYEQYF. In DNA form, the CDR3 reads TGTGCCAGCAGTCCAACTGTTGTCGGGTACGAGCAGTACTTC.

This chain connects TRBV7-8 to TRBJ2-7; a weak D match, TRBD2 (5 bases). The CDR3 is 13 amino acids. V lost 1 base, J lost 3 bases, and 7 bases lay in between. Germline CDR1 SGHVS, CDR2 FQNEAQ. CDR3 in amino acids: CASSLDGNYEQYF. CDR3 bases: TGTGCCAGCAGCTTAGACGGGAACTACGAGCAGTACTTC.

This chain links TRBV6-4 with TRBJ2-1; 13 nucleotides align to TRBD2. The junction had 8 bases not matched to a gene; V was cut back by 6 bases and J by 15 bases. Per the germline V gene, CDR1 is MRHNA and CDR2 is SNTAGT. This CDR3 contains 13 residues. CDR3 amino acids: CASSRTSGGPWFF. Written as DNA, the CDR3 is TGTGCCAGCAGCCGGACTAGCGGGGGCCCCTGGTTCTTC.

The chain couples TRBV7-2 to TRBJ2-7, with D unclear. CDR3 length: 11 residues. The V and J ends lost 4 bases and 6 bases respectively, with 7 bases between them. Germline assignment: CDR1 SGHTA and CDR2 FQGNSA. Here the CDR3 reads CASSSQIEQYF. CDR3 bases: TGTGCCAGCAGCTCCCAAATCGAGCAGTACTTC. The full variable domain, rest sourced from reference TRBV7-2 and TRBJ2-7, is GAGVSQSPSNKVTEKGKDVELRCDPISGHTALYWYRQSLGQGLEFLIYFQGNSAPDKSGLPSDRFSAERTGGSVSTLTIQRTQQEDSAVYLCASSSQIEQYFGPGTRLTVT.